Below, 16 T cell receptor beta chains from the same sample are listed, as sequenced in a study of technical replicates of blood from a few donors. This table comes from immunoSEQ multiplex PCR, and its TCRdb copy is limited to in-frame clones, with some not included. Of about 73,000 clones listed, 90% were seen once; the top ten hold 4.7%. Sequenced sample: PBMCs. These receptors were taken from a human donor in good health. Some clones in this sample may be carry-over from other donors' samples.

CDR3 protein: CASSRDRDRHYGYTF. Written as DNA, the CDR3 is TGTGCCAGCAGCCGGGACAGGGACCGTCACTATGGCTACACCTTC. The rearrangement uses TRBV7-2 and TRBJ1-2; 9 bases are shared with TRBD1. Per germline, CDR1 SGHTA and CDR2 FQGNSA. The length of the CDR3 is 15 residues. Trimming at V came to 5 bases and at J to 3 bases, leaving 7 bases not matched to a gene.

This chain joins TRBV5-1 and TRBJ2-1, with 7 nucleotides matching TRBD2. The V and J ends lost 6 bases and 5 bases, in that order; junction bases with no gene match: 8. The CDR3 has 14 amino acids. CDR1 and CDR2 (germline): SGHRS, YFSETQ. The DNA of the CDR3 is TGCGCCAGCACACCCGGCCTAGCGGACAATGAGCAGTTCTTC. This sequence encodes CASTPGLADNEQFF.

The J gene is TRBJ2-7, the V gene TRBV7-3; TRBD1 is a possible D gene (7 bases). Germline V gene sequence: CDR1 SGHTA, CDR2 FQGTGA. The CDR3 runs 14 residues. Trimming took 5 bases from V and 7 from J, leaving 18 bases between them. The CDR3 here is CASSPRGRGEEQYF. The CDR3 DNA is TGTGCCAGCAGCCCCCGGGGCAGGGGGGAAGAGCAGTACTTC.

This clone was seen a single time. The CDR3 bases are TGTGCCAGCAGTGAGATGGAGGACAGGGGAGGAGGCTACACCTTC. This encodes CASSEMEDRGGGYTF. The chain is built from TRBV6-1 and TRBJ1-2; 9 nucleotides agree with TRBD1. The V gene's germline CDR1 is MNHNS and CDR2 SASEGT. After removal of 3 bases from V and 8 bases from J, the junction contained 10 bases not matched to a gene. This CDR3 is 15 amino acids long.

This clone was observed a single time. J is TRBJ1-1 and V is TRBV6-1, with a tentative D call TRBD1 (6 bases). V dropped 1 base and J dropped 1 base, with 16 bases sitting between them. The CDR3 loop spans 17 amino acids. Germline loops: CDR1 MNHNS, CDR2 SASEGT. CDR3 DNA: TGTGCCAGCAGTGAAGATTTACAGGGTTTAGGGAACACTGAAGCTTTCTTT. As protein: CASSEDLQGLGNTEAFF.

The chain employs TRBV6-6 and TRBJ1-1, with D perhaps matching TRBD1 (6 bases). The germline V gene has CDR1 MNHNY and CDR2 SVGAGI (reference sequence). CDR3 size: 15 residues. The germline V and J ends were trimmed by 0 bases and 1 base, with 9 bases remaining between them. CDR3 nucleotide sequence: TGTGCCAGCAGTTACTCAGGGACACAGAACACTGAAGCTTTCTTT. This sequence encodes CASSYSGTQNTEAFF.

This chain joins TRBV2 and TRBJ1-5; 7 bases line up with TRBD1. The CDR3 sequence is 12 residues long. V gave up 4 bases and J gave up 8 bases; unmatched junction bases: 2. CDR1 SNHLY and CDR2 FYNNEI come from the germline V gene. The CDR3 nucleotides read TGTGCCAGCAGTGGACAGGGAAAGCCCCAGCATTTT. It translates to CASSGQGKPQHF.

The CDR3 DNA follows: TGCGCCAGCAGCCCCGGGGCGGGGGGGAGGGATACGCAGTATTTT. Amino acid sequence: CASSPGAGGRDTQYF. The V call is TRBV4-3, the J call TRBJ2-3, with TRBD2 identical over 9 bases. CDR3 length: 15 residues. The germline V gene has CDR1 LGHNA and CDR2 YSLEER. With 4 bases clipped from V and 6 bases from J, the junction kept 8 bases outside the gene matches.

The V gene is TRBV4-1, the J gene TRBJ2-6, with D possibly being TRBD1 (5 bases). CDR3 length: 18 residues. The germline CDR1 and CDR2 sequences are MGHRA and YSYEKL. Trimming took 0 bases from V and 0 from J, leaving 12 bases between them. The CDR3 loop reads CASSQDGQRRSGANVLTF. The CDR3 DNA is TGCGCCAGCAGCCAAGACGGACAAAGGCGCTCTGGGGCCAACGTCCTGACTTTC.

The genes are TRBV7-2 and TRBJ1-1; TRBD1 agrees at 7 bases. J lost 5 bases, V lost 1 base, and 4 bases had no gene match. Per germline, CDR1 SGHTA and CDR2 FQGNSA. The CDR3 consists of 14 residues. The CDR3 reads CASSLDRGNTEAFF. CDR3 coding DNA: TGTGCCAGCAGCTTAGACAGGGGCAATACTGAAGCTTTCTTT.

The chain joins TRBV11-2 to TRBJ1-2; D is uncertain. Germline lookup yields CDR1 SGHAT and CDR2 FQNNGV. The CDR3 has 15 amino acids. V was shortened by 5 bases and J by 7 bases, with 20 bases between the two germline ends. The CDR3 is CASSRPTTEYSGYTF. Written as DNA, the CDR3 is TGTGCCAGCAGCCGCCCGACTACAGAGTATAGTGGCTACACCTTC.

The gene calls are TRBV11-2 and TRBJ1-1; 8 nucleotides align to TRBD1. The V segment lost 4 bases and the J segment 1 base; nucleotides outside the gene matches: 5. The CDR3 runs to 15 residues. The V gene's germline CDR1 is SGHAT and CDR2 FQNNGV. DNA of the CDR3: TGTGCCAGCAGCTCATCCGGGACAGGGAACACTGAAGCTTTCTTT. As protein: CASSSSGTGNTEAFF.

The J gene is TRBJ2-2, the V gene TRBV4-3; the match to TRBD2 covers 9 bases. The CDR3 sequence is 16 residues long. With V trimmed by 2 bases and J by 7 bases, 8 bases remained unmatched. Looked up from germline, CDR1 is LGHNA and CDR2 is YSLEER. The CDR3 protein is CASSQSSGTRSGELFF. The CDR3 nucleotides are TGCGCCAGCAGCCAATCTAGCGGGACACGGAGCGGGGAGCTGTTTTTT.

J is TRBJ1-6 and V is TRBV6-6; D is undetermined. V was clipped by 6 bases and J by 0 bases, with 6 bases between them. The CDR3 runs 14 residues. CDR1 and CDR2 from the germline V gene are MNHNY and SVGAGI (reference sequence). In DNA form, the CDR3 reads TGTGCCAGCAGCCGGGACTCCTATAATTCACCCCTCCACTTT. It yields the protein CASSRDSYNSPLHF.

The chain couples TRBV4-3 to TRBJ2-7; D is possibly TRBD2 (6 bases). The CDR3 covers 14 residues. Germline CDR1 is LGHNA and CDR2 is YSLEER. V was cut by 0 bases and J by 5 bases, with 11 bases left in between. CDR3 region: CASSQELGGNEQYF. Written as DNA, the CDR3 is TGCGCCAGCAGCCAAGAATTGGGAGGAAACGAGCAGTACTTC.

The chain recombines TRBV2 with TRBJ2-5; 7 positions agree with TRBD1. The CDR3 consists of 14 residues. V dropped 7 bases and J dropped 5; count of bases not matched to a gene: 10. The germline V gene encodes CDR1 SNHLY and CDR2 FYNNEI. The CDR3 spells CASTRDRPGETQYF. As DNA, the CDR3 is TGTGCCAGCACCCGGGACAGACCGGGCGAGACCCAGTACTTC.